The TCR beta chain under discussion was sequenced for a study of T-cell memory formation after mild COVID-19. Looking at the study overall: Largely, TCR clusters stayed within a single donor. Study outcomes and limitations: Researchers could not confirm that second-wave clones peaking on day 37 targeted SARS-CoV-2. From day 15 to 85, contracting clones were balanced between CD4 and CD8, whereas later expanders leaned toward CD4+.

CDR1 KGHSH and CDR2 LQKENI come from the germline V gene. This CDR3 has 15 amino acids. Between the trimmed V and J ends, which lost 2 bases and 6 bases, there was a span of 17 bases. Constant-segment primers were used for 5'RACE, and the resulting TCR alpha and TCR beta cDNA libraries carried sample barcodes and UMIs. TCRdb called the 5' RACE reads again in MiXCR, with one record for every CDR3 protein. Among under 700,000 distinct CDR3 sequences listed, about a fifth were seen once. The table lists this clonotype with a few counts. What it binds is not known. Sequenced sample: PBMCs or a T cell subset sorted from them (not recorded which). This rearrangement joins TRBV18 to TRBJ2-7; D is perhaps TRBD2 (6 bases). The source of this sequence is an adult woman who had mild COVID-19 (a few samples of this study predate the infection). Cell type and time point are not known. The CDR3 bases are TGTGCCAGCTCACCAATTCTAGCGAGGAGTGGCGAGCAGTACTTC. This gives the protein CASSPILARSGEQYF. Based on the CDR3 plus reference TRBV18 and TRBJ2-7, the full variable domain is NAGVMQNPRHLVRRRGQEARLRCSPMKGHSHVYWYRQLPEEGLKFMVYLQKENIIDESGMPKERFSAEFPKEGPSILRIQQVVRGDSAAYFCASSPILARSGEQYFGPGTRLTVT.